This TCR beta chain was captured in a study of blood T cell repertoires in COVID-19 (dated by TCRdb to 2020 to 2022). Looking at the study overall: The collaborator samples originated in the United States, Italy and Spain and spanned the acute and convalescent phases of COVID-19. The material from the prospective study consisted of cDNA or gDNA derived from T cells, B-cell-depleted T cells, or PBMCs. Subjects who had been exposed to COVID-19, were actively infected with it, or had recovered from it provided the deeply sampled blood TCRbeta repertoires that made up the dataset. The repertoires were released in a freely available public database meant as a resource for research on the immune response to SARS-CoV-2. Samples were obtained from the ongoing ImmuneRACE study (first 160 participants) and from 1,254 subjects provided by 6 global collaborators. The sample metadata nearly always contained a de-identified subject ID, COVID-19 status, age in years and sex. Where HLA class I and class II types were available, the types were taken from metadata supplied by the sample provider, not from assay-based typing. The paper as a whole reports these results and caveats: The quantity of clinical and demographic metadata differed by source and by participant and was supplied without curation.

TCRbeta CDR3 regions were amplified from genomic DNA using the immunoSEQ Assay, a bias-controlled multiplex PCR. Under the source paper's analysis protocol: Nucleated cell counts per sample were estimated from amplification of reference gene primers within the assay. To quantify the absolute abundance of each unique TCRbeta CDR3 rearrangement, sequence reads were collapsed and filtered. For each sample, productive Simpson clonality was calculated as the square root of Simpson's diversity index over productive rearrangements. The clones in this table, taken by TCRdb from immuneACCESS, are in-frame only. Not every clone is retained; where verified, under half of the shortfall comes from an unresolved V gene, and the cause of the rest is unknown. V, J and clone size derive from that table, while D and trimming were established from the DNA sequence. The sample has 200,000 to 250,000 clones on record, over 65% of them singletons. The leading ten clones occupy under 3.5% of the sample.

Remarks on this clone: It has no known antigen specificity. The sample holds no much larger clone one base away, and base qualities are not on file.

From the germline V gene, CDR1 is KGHSH and CDR2 is LQKENI. The CDR3 has 16 amino acids, counting the end cysteine and phenylalanine. Left in the record is the CDR3 DNA by itself, 48 bases read in frame from the first base. V is pruned by 3 bases and J by 4 bases, leaving 7 bases of the junction without a gene match. Enrolling through a virtual design, the prospective study's participants ranged in age from roughly 18 to 100 years and lived across roughly 24 United States geographic areas. In the prospective study, cohorts were assigned on the basis of participant-reported clinical history obtained from a screening survey and a study questionnaire. Recovered participants in ImmuneRACE Cohort 3 were defined as having two consecutive negative NP/OP PCR tests, clearance from a healthcare professional, or resolution of symptoms. Mobile phlebotomists in the prospective study collected whole blood, serum and a nasopharyngeal or oropharyngeal swab from every participant. Over an approximately 2-month period, participants in the prospective study had the option of providing additional blood draws and questionnaires. Blood samples from the prospective study were shipped frozen or at room temperature prior to DNA extraction.

The receptor was isolated from a woman aged 60-75 years who had recovered from COVID-19. The V and J genes are TRBV18 and TRBJ1-4, and 8 bases in between align with TRBD1. Material for sequencing was PBMCs or T cells enriched from blood (not recorded which). At the DNA level, the sequence is TGTGCCAGCTCACCGATACCGACAGGGGATAATGAAAAACTGTTTTTT. Its coded protein is CASSPIPTGDNEKLFF.